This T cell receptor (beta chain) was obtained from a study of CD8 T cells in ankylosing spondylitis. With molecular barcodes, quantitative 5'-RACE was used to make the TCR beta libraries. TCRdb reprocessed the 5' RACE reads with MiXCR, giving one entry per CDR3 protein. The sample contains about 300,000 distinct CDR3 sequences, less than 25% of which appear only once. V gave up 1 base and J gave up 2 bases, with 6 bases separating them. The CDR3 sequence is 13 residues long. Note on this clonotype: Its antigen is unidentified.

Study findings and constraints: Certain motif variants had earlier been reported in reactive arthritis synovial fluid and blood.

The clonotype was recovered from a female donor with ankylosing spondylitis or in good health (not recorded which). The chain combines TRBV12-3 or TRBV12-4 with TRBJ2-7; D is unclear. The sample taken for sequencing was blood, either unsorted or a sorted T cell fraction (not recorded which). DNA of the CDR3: TGTGCCAGCAGTTTAGAACAGACCTACGAGCAGTACTTC. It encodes CASSLEQTYEQYF.